Each of the 19 T cell receptor beta chains below was sequenced from the same sample in a study of T cells in localized non-small cell lung cancer. Generated by immunoSEQ multiplex PCR, the TCRdb table keeps only in-frame clones and is missing some. The sample lists 850 to 1,400 clones; 23% were seen once. The sample in question was normal lung tissue next to the tumor, obtained before any cancer treatment. Source of these receptors: a female donor at least 60 years old with stage III lung adenocarcinoma.

This clone was seen a handful of times. The chain links TRBV9 to TRBJ2-1, with 9 bases lining up with TRBD2. V gave up 7 bases and J gave up 5 bases; unmatched junction bases: 10. The CDR3 contains 15 residues. Germline values: CDR1 SGDLS, CDR2 YYNGEE. The CDR3: CASAKQAGGNNEQFF. The CDR3 DNA is TGTGCCAGCGCTAAACAAGCGGGAGGAAACAATGAGCAGTTCTTC.

V and J are TRBV30 and TRBJ2-6; D is unresolved. Germline loops: CDR1 GTSNPN, CDR2 SVGIG (reference sequence). With 4 bases removed from V and 2 bases from J, the gap between germline ends came to 0 bases. This CDR3 spans 11 amino acids. The CDR3 nucleotides are TGTGCCTGGACTGGGGCCAACGTCCTGACTTTC. It specifies CAWTGANVLTF. Drawing the rest from reference TRBV30 and TRBJ2-6, the complete variable domain is SQTIHQWPATLVQPVGSPLSLECTVEGTSNPNLYWYRQAAGRGLQLLFYSVGIGQISSEVPQNLSASRPQDRQFILSSKKLLLSDSGFYLCAWTGANVLTFGAGSRLTVL.

In its sample, this clone ranks as medium-sized. This chain connects TRBV11-3 to TRBJ1-1, with 7 bases that match TRBD1. CDR1 and CDR2 (germline): SGHNT, YENEEA. V shed 4 bases, J shed 3 bases, and the junction held 11 bases outside the gene matches. The CDR3 consists of 16 residues. In nucleotides, the CDR3 is TGTGCCAGCAGCTACCTTTCACAGGGGTTCGACACTGAAGCTTTCTTT. This codes for CASSYLSQGFDTEAFF.

This clone was detected only a few times. The chain has TRBV11-3 and TRBJ2-7; 10 bases align to TRBD2. Germline V lookup: CDR1 SGHNT, CDR2 YENEEA. With 4 bases clipped from V and 2 bases from J, the junction kept 11 bases outside the gene matches. This CDR3 is 17 amino acids long. CDR3 sequence reads: CASSSPSGSRGAYEQYF. The CDR3, as DNA: TGTGCCAGCAGCTCCCCTAGCGGGAGTAGGGGAGCCTACGAGCAGTACTTC.

The J gene is TRBJ2-2, the V gene TRBV12-5; D not certain. There are 12 residues in the CDR3. The germline V gene has CDR1 LGHNT and CDR2 FRNRAP. Here the CDR3 reads CASLSNTGELFF. CDR3 coding DNA: TGTGCCAGCCTCTCTAACACCGGGGAGCTGTTTTTT.

This clone has a handful of counts. The rearrangement uses TRBV6-8 and TRBJ2-3; TRBD1 matches 9 bases. Germline values: CDR1 MNHGY, CDR2 SAAAGT. There are 17 residues in the CDR3. J gave up 3 bases and V 4 bases, and 11 bases lay outside the gene matches. The CDR3 DNA reads TGTGCCAGCAGTTCAAGCCGGGACAGGGATATTACAGATACGCAGTATTTT. The encoded protein is CASSSSRDRDITDTQYF.

This clone appeared a few times. The chain joins TRBV6-8 to TRBJ2-7; no clear D. The CDR3 sequence is 13 residues long. Germline CDR1 and CDR2: MNHGY and SAAAGT. Trimming took off 10 bases at V and 0 bases at J, with 13 bases between the two ends. The CDR3 sequence is CATLVRYSYEQYF. Here the CDR3 DNA reads TGTGCCACCCTGGTGCGGTACTCCTACGAGCAGTACTTC.

V is TRBV29-1 and J is TRBJ2-3; the D gene is possibly TRBD2 (5 bases). V dropped 7 bases and J dropped 3 bases, with 17 bases sitting between them. Germline CDR1 SQVTM, CDR2 ANQGSEA. This CDR3 comprises 14 residues. CDR3 protein: CSADPPEVTDTQYF. The CDR3 bases are TGCAGCGCCGACCCGCCGGAGGTGACAGATACGCAGTATTTT.

The chain links TRBV9 to TRBJ1-1; 7 bases align to TRBD1. J was trimmed by 4 bases and V by 0 bases; bases with no gene match: 3. Germline CDR1 is SGDLS and CDR2 is YYNGEE. The CDR3 extends over 14 amino acids. Here the CDR3 reads CASSVAYRGTEAFF. The CDR3 DNA is TGTGCCAGCAGCGTAGCTTACAGGGGCACTGAAGCTTTCTTT.

This clone is judged medium-sized (0.01 to 0.1%). V is TRBV9 and J is TRBJ1-5, with D uncertain. The CDR3 is made up of 15 amino acids. Trimming removed 0 bases from V and 4 bases from J, with 11 bases in between. The V gene's germline CDR1 is SGDLS and CDR2 YYNGEE. The CDR3 sequence: CASSVGVLMNQPQHF. CDR3 DNA: TGTGCCAGCAGCGTAGGAGTCCTCATGAATCAGCCCCAGCATTTT. Drawing the rest from reference TRBV9 and TRBJ1-5, the complete variable domain is DSGVTQTPKHLITATGQRVTLRCSPRSGDLSVYWYQQSLDQGLQFLIQYYNGEERAKGNILERFSAQQFPDLHSELNLSSLELGDSALYFCASSVGVLMNQPQHFGDGTRLSIL.

J is TRBJ2-1 and V is TRBV29-1, with 10 bases aligning to TRBD2. This CDR3 is 14 amino acids long. Trimming took 3 bases from V and 3 from J; bases not matched to a gene: 2. Germline V gene data show CDR1 as SQVTM and CDR2 as ANQGSEA. This CDR3 reads CSVDGLADYNEQFF. Written as DNA, the CDR3 is TGCAGCGTTGACGGACTAGCGGACTACAATGAGCAGTTCTTC.

The chain employs TRBV19 and TRBJ2-7; 8 nucleotides line up with TRBD2. The V and J ends lost 5 bases and 1 base, in that order; junction bases with no gene match: 7. The CDR3 spans 15 residues. The germline CDR1 and CDR2 sequences are LNHDA and SQIVND (reference sequence). The chain's CDR3 is CASSSDGRDSYEQYF. The CDR3 DNA reads as TGTGCCAGTAGTTCGGACGGGAGGGATTCCTACGAGCAGTACTTC.

J is TRBJ2-1 and V is TRBV6-8; TRBD2 might be the D (6 bases). V lost 6 bases and J 4 bases, leaving 13 bases between the germline ends. CDR1 and CDR2 from the germline V gene are MNHGY and SAAAGT. CDR3 length: 14 residues. The CDR3 region is CASSGTSPYNEQFF. The CDR3 coding sequence is TGTGCCAGCAGCGGGACTTCACCTTACAATGAGCAGTTCTTC.

This clone is large by share. The genes are TRBV11-3 and TRBJ2-7; D may match TRBD1 or TRBD2 (6 bases each). Between the trimmed V and J ends, which lost 3 bases and 3 bases, there was a span of 12 bases. The CDR3 loop spans 14 amino acids. The V gene's germline CDR1 is SGHNT and CDR2 YENEEA. The CDR3 is CASSFGGGRYEQYF. DNA for the CDR3: TGTGCCAGCAGCTTTGGTGGGGGGCGCTACGAGCAGTACTTC.

This clone rates as medium-sized. This rearrangement joins TRBV9 to TRBJ2-1; tentatively, D is TRBD2 (6 bases). Per the germline V gene, CDR1 is SGDLS and CDR2 is YYNGEE. V gave up 4 bases and J gave up 5 bases, with 10 bases separating them. The CDR3 sequence is 13 residues long. This CDR3 reads CASSSGTHNEQFF. The CDR3 DNA reads TGTGCCAGCAGCTCCGGGACTCACAATGAGCAGTTCTTC.

The chain is built from TRBV19 and TRBJ1-5, with TRBD1 matching 10 bases. Germline assignment: CDR1 LNHDA and CDR2 SQIVND (reference sequence). The V segment lost 10 bases and the J segment 2 bases; nucleotides outside the gene matches: 5. The CDR3 loop spans 14 amino acids. Written as DNA, the CDR3 is TGTGCCACCTCGGGGACAGGGGGCAATCAGCCCCAGCATTTT. Protein sequence: CATSGTGGNQPQHF.

This chain links TRBV28 with TRBJ2-3; maybe TRBD1 (6 bases). This CDR3 contains 13 residues. Trimming left V 3 bases short and J 7 bases short, with 11 bases between. The germline gives CDR1 MDHEN, CDR2 SYDVKM. CDR3 DNA sequence: TGTGCCAGCAGTTTCAGGGGACGGAATACGCAGTATTTT. Protein: CASSFRGRNTQYF.

The rearrangement uses TRBV6-8 and TRBJ1-2; the D gene is possibly TRBD1 (5 bases). CDR1 and CDR2 (germline): MNHGY, SAAAGT. The CDR3 loop spans 13 amino acids. Trimming took 6 bases from V and 2 from J, leaving 10 bases between them. This CDR3 reads CASRRDLNYGYTF. CDR3 in DNA: TGTGCCAGCAGGAGGGACCTAAACTATGGCTACACCTTC.

CDR3 coding DNA: TGTGCCAGCAGCTTTGTGGGGGCAGGGAGGCTGGACACTGAAGCTTTCTTT. It specifies CASSFVGAGRLDTEAFF. The chain recombines TRBV11-3 with TRBJ1-1; a possible D gene is TRBD1 (6 bases). Germline CDR1 is SGHNT and CDR2 is YENEEA. This CDR3 comprises 17 residues. The V gene lost 3 bases and the J gene lost 3 bases, with 20 bases spanning the gap.